Following are 24 T cell receptor beta chains from one sample sequenced in a study of T-cell reconstitution after alpha-beta-depleted transplantation in children. The authors prepared the TCRbeta library with unique molecular identifiers. TCRdb used MiXCR to reprocess the PCR reads, holding one entry per CDR3 protein. The sample records about 980,000 distinct CDR3 sequences, about 30% being singletons. The material was PBMCs, mostly from graft donor cells, obtained 360 days after TCRalphabeta/CD19-depleted stem cell transplant. The receptors here all came from a boy in the first two years of life who had a stem cell transplant for SCID, so the T cells may come from the graft donor.

This clonotype came up a few times. The rearrangement joins TRBV28 to TRBJ2-7; 10 nucleotides agree with TRBD1. The germline V gene encodes CDR1 MDHEN and CDR2 SYDVKM. This CDR3 contains 15 residues. V was clipped by 6 bases and J by 3 bases; unmatched bases: 8. The CDR3 sequence is CASRPPGQGFYEQYF. The CDR3 coding sequence is TGTGCCAGCAGACCACCGGGACAGGGGTTCTACGAGCAGTACTTC.

This clonotype occurred a few times. CDR3 DNA: TGTGCCAGCAGTTTAGGGCGACCTCTCGCCTCCTACAATGAGCAGTTCTTC. Translating gives CASSLGRPLASYNEQFF. The rearrangement uses TRBV12-3 or TRBV12-4 and TRBJ2-1; D remains unclear. V lost 1 base and J lost 0, with 13 bases in between. The CDR3 runs 17 residues.

This clonotype was found a few times. The genes are TRBV2 and TRBJ1-1, with D maybe TRBD1 (6 bases). V was cut by 5 bases and J by 0 bases, with 13 bases left in between. CDR1 SNHLY and CDR2 FYNNEI come from the germline V gene. The CDR3 has 15 amino acids. The CDR3 coding sequence is TGTGCCAGCAGTACCAGGACAGTGGTGAACACTGAAGCTTTCTTT. It translates to CASSTRTVVNTEAFF.

The rearrangement joins TRBV2 to TRBJ1-1; a weak D match, TRBD1 (6 bases). Germline values: CDR1 SNHLY, CDR2 FYNNEI. Trimming shortened V by 4 bases and J by 5 bases, and 14 bases separated the two germline ends. The CDR3 has 14 amino acids. CDR3 amino acids: CASSGGRGGTEAFF. The CDR3, as DNA: TGTGCCAGCAGTGGGGGCAGGGGAGGGACTGAAGCTTTCTTT.

This clonotype was seen only a few times. The V call is TRBV29-1, the J call TRBJ2-5, with 11 bases that match TRBD1. The germline V gene encodes CDR1 SQVTM and CDR2 ANQGSEA. With V trimmed by 6 bases and J by 4 bases, 13 bases remained unmatched. The length of the CDR3 is 16 residues. This chain's CDR3 is CSVGQGAPPLVETQYF. CDR3 bases: TGCAGCGTAGGACAGGGGGCGCCCCCCTTAGTAGAGACCCAGTACTTC.

The chain employs TRBV19 and TRBJ2-3, with 8 nucleotides matching TRBD2. The CDR3 covers 15 residues. Per germline, CDR1 LNHDA and CDR2 SQIVND (reference sequence). The ends lost 3 bases at V and 1 base at J; junction bases unmatched: 3. The CDR3 here is CASSMGLVRTDTQYF. In nucleotides, the CDR3 is TGTGCCAGTAGTATGGGACTAGTTCGCACAGATACGCAGTATTTT.

The chain employs TRBV19 and TRBJ2-3; D is undetermined. Per germline, CDR1 LNHDA and CDR2 SQIVND (reference sequence). The CDR3 sequence is 14 residues long. Trimming pared 5 bases from V and 2 bases from J, leaving 11 bases between. CDR3 nucleotides: TGTGCCAGTAGTCGGTACTTAAACACAGATACGCAGTATTTT. This gives the protein CASSRYLNTDTQYF.

This clonotype was detected a few times. The rearrangement uses TRBV11-1 and TRBJ2-3; 8 bases agree with TRBD2. CDR3 size: 21 residues. Trimming at V came to 1 base and at J to 0 bases, leaving 18 bases not matched to a gene. Germline-derived CDR1 and CDR2 are SGHAT and FQDESV (reference sequence). The CDR3 DNA follows: TGTGCCAGCAGCTTAGTTTGGCTAGCGGGCGGGCAGAGACCCAGCACAGATACGCAGTATTTT. Translated, it gives CASSLVWLAGGQRPSTDTQYF.

This clonotype showed up just a few times. J is TRBJ2-7 and V is TRBV15; D possibly corresponds to TRBD1 (6 bases). The CDR3 is 15 amino acids. Germline V CDR1 and CDR2: LNHNV, YYDKDF (reference sequence). The V end was cut by 0 bases, the J end by 2 bases, with 11 bases between. The CDR3 nucleotides are TGTGCCACCAGCAGAGATAGTACAGGGCCCTACGAGCAGTACTTC. This translates into CATSRDSTGPYEQYF. Filled out from reference TRBV15 and TRBJ2-7, the complete variable domain reads DAMVIQNPRYQVTQFGKPVTLSCSQTLNHNVMYWYQQKSSQAPKLLFHYYDKDFNNEADTPDNFQSRRPNTSFCFLDIRSPGLGDTAMYLCATSRDSTGPYEQYFGPGTRLTVT.

V gene TRBV12-3 or TRBV12-4 combines with J gene TRBJ1-2; D is perhaps TRBD1 (6 bases). This CDR3 spans 15 amino acids. Between the trimmed V and J ends, which lost 2 bases and 5 bases, there was a span of 15 bases. CDR3 amino acids: CASSLTGTPRYGYTF. In DNA form, the CDR3 reads TGTGCCAGCAGTTTAACCGGGACACCCAGATATGGCTACACCTTC.

The V gene is TRBV18, the J gene TRBJ1-2; TRBD1 aligns across 8 bases. CDR1 KGHSH and CDR2 LQKENI come from the germline V gene. The CDR3 contains 13 residues. V was clipped by 6 bases and J by 5 bases; unmatched bases: 5. The CDR3 protein is CASSRTGQYGYTF. The CDR3 DNA sequence: TGTGCCAGCTCGCGGACAGGGCAATATGGCTACACCTTC.

This rearrangement joins TRBV12-3 or TRBV12-4 to TRBJ1-1; 9 bases line up with TRBD1. The CDR3 runs to 14 residues. Trimming removed 6 bases from V and 5 bases from J; junction bases left unmatched: 7. In DNA, the CDR3 is TGTGCCAGCAGCCGGGACAGGGTAAGGACTGAAGCTTTCTTT. It is translated as CASSRDRVRTEAFF.

The CDR3 protein is CASSPLPLPQRHNEQFF. CDR3 bases: TGTGCCAGCAGTCCTCTCCCACTTCCCCAAAGGCACAATGAGCAGTTCTTC. The rearrangement joins TRBV7-6 to TRBJ2-1, with D hard to call. Germline CDR1 is SGHVS and CDR2 is FNYEAQ. V lost 6 bases, J lost 5 bases, and 23 bases lay in between. The CDR3 extends over 17 amino acids.

V usage is TRBV4-1 and J usage is TRBJ1-1, with 7 positions matching TRBD1. Germline V gene sequence: CDR1 MGHRA, CDR2 YSYEKL. This CDR3 contains 15 residues. Trimming took 4 bases from V and 6 from J; bases not matched to a gene: 11. The CDR3 DNA is TGCGCCAGCAGCCCTCTCATCGACAGGGACGCTGAAGCTTTCTTT. Its translation is CASSPLIDRDAEAFF.

The chain is built from TRBV12-3 or TRBV12-4 and TRBJ2-1, with 7 positions matching TRBD1. This CDR3 has 13 residues. With 5 bases clipped from V and 10 bases from J, the junction kept 8 bases outside the gene matches. CDR3: CASSRRGLGEQFF. CDR3 nucleotides: TGTGCCAGCAGTCGAAGGGGGCTTGGCGAGCAGTTCTTC.

This clonotype showed up just a few times. The rearrangement uses TRBV4-3 and TRBJ1-5; D unclear. The CDR3 covers 13 residues. V was pared by 0 bases and J by 16 bases, with 16 bases between. In germline, CDR1 is LGHNA, CDR2 YSLEER. CDR3 loop: CASSQETKAPIHF. The CDR3 DNA reads TGCGCCAGCAGCCAAGAGACAAAGGCTCCCATACATTTT.

This chain uses TRBV27 with TRBJ1-1; TRBD1 matches at 7 bases. Germline-derived CDR1 and CDR2 are MNHEY and SMNVEV (reference sequence). The CDR3 totals 13 residues. Germline trimming cut 5 bases from V and 8 bases from J; bases unmatched to any gene: 8. The CDR3 coding sequence is TGTGCCAGCAGTCTACCAGACAGGGTAGAAGCTTTCTTT. Protein product: CASSLPDRVEAFF.

This clonotype has more than one count but fewer than ten. The CDR3 sequence: CASRRGGRFNGYTF. DNA of the CDR3: TGTGCCAGCCGAAGGGGGGGGCGCTTCAATGGCTACACCTTC. V is TRBV27 and J is TRBJ1-2, with D possibly TRBD1 on 6 matching bases. The V end was cut by 8 bases, the J end by 6 bases, with 19 bases between. The CDR3 totals 14 residues. The germline V gene has CDR1 MNHEY and CDR2 SMNVEV (reference sequence).

This chain connects TRBV9 to TRBJ2-2; tentative D call: TRBD1 (6 bases). The germline V and J ends were trimmed by 5 bases and 7 bases, with 15 bases remaining between them. The germline V gene has CDR1 SGDLS and CDR2 YYNGEE. The CDR3 runs 14 residues. The CDR3 region has the DNA TGTGCCAGCAGTGTTCCAGGGGTTGGCGGGGAGCTGTTTTTT. This gives the protein CASSVPGVGGELFF.

This clonotype was seen only a few times. The chain recombines TRBV20-1 with TRBJ1-3; D ambiguous. This CDR3 is 13 amino acids long. V lost 2 bases and J lost 2, with 7 bases in between. CDR1 is DFQATT, CDR2 SNEGSKA, per germline (reference sequence). Here the CDR3 reads CSARRGTGNTIYF. The CDR3 DNA reads TGCAGTGCTAGACGGGGTACTGGAAACACCATATATTTT.

At least ten counts were recorded for this clonotype. The J gene is TRBJ1-1, the V gene TRBV5-1; D unresolved. Germline CDR1 SGHRS, CDR2 YFSETQ. The CDR3 extends over 13 amino acids. The V and J ends lost 5 bases and 0 bases respectively, with 8 bases between them. CDR3 amino acids: CASSPDLNTEAFF. The CDR3, as DNA: TGCGCCAGCAGTCCGGACTTGAACACTGAAGCTTTCTTT. Based on the CDR3 plus reference TRBV5-1 and TRBJ1-1, the full variable domain is KAGVTQTPRYLIKTRGQQVTLSCSPISGHRSVSWYQQTPGQGLQFLFEYFSETQRNKGNFPGRFSGRQFSNSRSEMNVSTLELGDSALYLCASSPDLNTEAFFGQGTRLTVV.

CDR3 in amino acids: CASSLAASGVLPYTGELFF. CDR3 sequence (DNA): TGTGCCAGCAGCTTAGCGGCTAGCGGGGTCCTTCCCTACACCGGGGAGCTGTTTTTT. The chain employs TRBV7-2 and TRBJ2-2; 9 nucleotides align to TRBD2. Losses at the gene ends were 0 bases for V and 3 bases for J; bases not matched to a gene: 11. CDR3 length: 19 amino acids. Germline CDR1 is SGHTA and CDR2 is FQGNSA.

The chain joins TRBV4-1 to TRBJ2-3, with a weak D call TRBD1 (6 bases). The CDR3 extends over 16 amino acids. V dropped 2 bases and J dropped 2 bases, with 14 bases sitting between them. CDR1 and CDR2 from the germline V gene are MGHRA and YSYEKL. The CDR3 loop is CASSQRDTGSTDTQYF. Here the CDR3 DNA reads TGCGCCAGCAGCCAACGGGACACCGGATCCACAGATACGCAGTATTTT.

The rearrangement joins TRBV13 to TRBJ2-6; D might be TRBD2 (5 bases). CDR1 and CDR2 (germline): PRHDT, FYEKMQ (reference sequence). Trimming removed 5 bases from V and 0 bases from J, with 11 bases in between. CDR3 length equals 16 residues. CDR3 nucleotides: TGTGCCAGCAGCGGGAGAGGAGTCTCTGGGGCCAACGTCCTGACTTTC. Its protein product is CASSGRGVSGANVLTF.